This T cell receptor (beta chain) appears in the sequencing data of a study of OX40 agonist ivuxolimab in advanced cancers. Regarding the study as a whole: Relative to CD4+ cells, CD8+ T cells on average had more expanded clones. Clonal expansion from baseline to week 6 occurred in both CD4+ and CD8+ T cells.

The CDR3 runs to 16 residues. Germline V CDR1 and CDR2: LNHDA, SQIVND (reference sequence). Trimming removed 5 bases from V and 1 base from J, with 17 bases in between. Using immunoSEQ multiplex PCR, the repertoire was profiled, and TCRdb retains in-frame clones only, with some absent. The repertoire has about 36,000 clones, more than 75% of them found once; the top ten carry 13%. Regarding this clone: Antigen unknown.

This chain links TRBV19 with TRBJ2-5; D is possibly TRBD2 (6 bases). The input for sequencing was CD4+ or CD8+ T cells sorted from blood, taken in a trial of the OX40 agonist ivuxolimab. The clonotype originates from an adult with an advanced solid tumor such as melanoma, head and neck, liver or kidney cancer. In nucleotides, the CDR3 is TGTGCCAGTAGTGCCGGGGACTGGCCTTTCCAAGAGACCCAGTACTTC. It specifies CASSAGDWPFQETQYF.